The next 23 T cell receptor beta chains were all read from a single sample in a study of radiotherapy plus CTLA-4 blockade in lung cancer. Only in-frame clones appear in the TCRdb table, and some are missing; sequencing was by immunoSEQ multiplex PCR. The sample records 15,000 to 20,000 clones, about 84% being singletons. Specimen: peripheral blood, collected from a patient treated with radiotherapy plus ipilimumab. These receptor sequences come from a human donor with non-small cell lung cancer whose response to radiotherapy plus ipilimumab could not be evaluated.

The chain joins TRBV2 to TRBJ2-5; 10 bases map to TRBD1. V was pared by 6 bases and J by 5 bases, with 6 bases of the junction left unmatched. The CDR3 is 14 amino acids. Per germline, CDR1 SNHLY and CDR2 FYNNEI. CDR3 amino acids: CASRTDRGGETQYF. The DNA of the CDR3 is TGTGCCAGCAGGACGGACAGGGGGGGGGAGACCCAGTACTTC.

In this sample, this clone turned up a few times. The rearrangement joins TRBV7-9 to TRBJ2-1; TRBD1 matches at 7 bases. The CDR3 sequence is 16 residues long. Germline CDR1 is SEHNR and CDR2 is FQNEAQ (reference sequence). The junction had 9 bases not matched to a gene; V was cut back by 3 bases and J by 4 bases. CDR3 sequence reads: CASSFSNRGTYNEQFF. DNA for the CDR3: TGTGCCAGCAGCTTTTCGAACAGGGGAACATACAATGAGCAGTTCTTC.

The chain uses TRBV5-1 and TRBJ2-7; 8 bases align to TRBD1. The length of the CDR3 is 18 residues. Per germline, CDR1 SGHRS and CDR2 YFSETQ. V shed 4 bases, J shed 0 bases, and the junction held 15 bases outside the gene matches. The CDR3 region is CASSPLFPGGVSSYEQYF. The CDR3 region has the DNA TGCGCCAGCAGCCCCCTTTTTCCAGGGGGCGTCAGCTCCTACGAGCAGTACTTC.

This clone was recorded once. V and J are TRBV2 and TRBJ1-5; the match to TRBD1 covers 7 bases. Germline values: CDR1 SNHLY, CDR2 FYNNEI. CDR3 size: 14 residues. Losses at the gene ends were 5 bases for V and 3 bases for J; bases not matched to a gene: 4. CDR3 sequence: CASSPGQNNQPQHF. DNA for the CDR3: TGTGCCAGCAGTCCGGGACAGAACAATCAGCCCCAGCATTTT.

This chain links TRBV28 with TRBJ2-7, with 12 bases matching TRBD2. The CDR3 is 16 amino acids. V shed 4 bases and J 10 bases; nucleotides not matched to a gene: 14. The germline CDR1 and CDR2 sequences are MDHEN and SYDVKM. In nucleotides, the CDR3 is TGTGCCAGCAGTTACCCCCCGACTAGCGGGAGCATTGACCAGTACTTC. Amino acids: CASSYPPTSGSIDQYF.

The rearrangement uses TRBV5-1 and TRBJ2-1, with 9 positions matching TRBD1. Germline V lookup: CDR1 SGHRS, CDR2 YFSETQ. This CDR3 is built from 15 residues. The ends lost 4 bases at V and 4 bases at J; junction bases unmatched: 6. The CDR3 sequence is CASSPGTGSYNEQFF. Here the CDR3 DNA reads TGCGCCAGCAGCCCCGGGACAGGGTCTTACAATGAGCAGTTCTTC.

The CDR3 spells CASSLLTDRDRGNEQYF. As DNA, the CDR3 is TGTGCCAGCAGTTTATTAACGGATAGGGACAGGGGGAACGAGCAGTACTTC. V usage is TRBV28 and J usage is TRBJ2-7, with 11 nucleotides matching TRBD1. CDR3 size: 17 residues. In germline, CDR1 is MDHEN, CDR2 SYDVKM. Trimming cost V 1 base and J 5 bases; bases outside gene matches: 10.

This rearrangement joins TRBV6-1 to TRBJ1-6; possibly TRBD1 for D (5 bases). Trimming took off 11 bases at V and 7 bases at J, with 15 bases between the two ends. From germline, CDR1 is MNHNS and CDR2 SASEGT. The CDR3 consists of 13 residues. The CDR3 DNA is TGTGCCTCCTCGGGGGTCCTAAATTCACCCCTCCACTTT. Translated, it gives CASSGVLNSPLHF.

The gene calls are TRBV5-4 and TRBJ1-5; 8 nucleotides match TRBD1. With 8 bases clipped from V and 0 bases from J, the junction kept 7 bases outside the gene matches. There are 15 residues in the CDR3. Germline lookup yields CDR1 SGHNT and CDR2 YYREEE (reference sequence). CDR3 amino acids: CARVTGVYSNQPQHF. The CDR3 coding sequence is TGTGCCAGAGTGACAGGGGTATATAGCAATCAGCCCCAGCATTTT.

This chain uses TRBV29-1 with TRBJ1-2; possibly TRBD1 for D (5 bases). The CDR3 has 12 residues. V gave up 4 bases and J gave up 8 bases, with 14 bases separating them. The germline V gene has CDR1 SQVTM and CDR2 ANQGSEA. The CDR3 loop is CSVGSTANGYTF. The CDR3 DNA reads TGCAGCGTTGGCTCGACAGCCAACGGCTACACCTTC.

V usage is TRBV11-2 and J usage is TRBJ2-5, with 12 bases aligning to TRBD2. Germline assignment: CDR1 SGHAT and CDR2 FQNNGV. The CDR3 extends over 16 amino acids. Trimming at V came to 2 bases and at J to 4 bases, leaving 5 bases not matched to a gene. The CDR3 DNA sequence: TGTGCCAGCAGCTTACTAGCGGGGGGGAAGGGAGAGACCCAGTACTTC. Its protein is CASSLLAGGKGETQYF.

The chain combines TRBV7-9 with TRBJ2-2; D is possibly TRBD2 (5 bases). Germline CDR1 and CDR2: SEHNR and FQNEAQ (reference sequence). The CDR3 loop spans 16 amino acids. Trimming took 5 bases from V and 1 from J, leaving 14 bases between them. The CDR3 protein is CASSPGVGQNTGELFF. The CDR3 bases are TGTGCCAGCAGCCCCGGGGTAGGCCAGAACACCGGGGAGCTGTTTTTT.

This clone occurred a few times. The chain employs TRBV28 and TRBJ2-7; TRBD2 matches 10 bases. CDR3 size: 15 residues. Per the germline V gene, CDR1 is MDHEN and CDR2 is SYDVKM. V dropped 2 bases and J dropped 3; count of bases not matched to a gene: 4. This CDR3 reads CASSLTIAGGYEQYF. As DNA, the CDR3 is TGTGCCAGCAGTTTAACAATAGCGGGGGGCTACGAGCAGTACTTC. The entire variable domain, with the rest obtained from reference TRBV28 and TRBJ2-7, is as follows: DVKVTQSSRYLVKRTGEKVFLECVQDMDHENMFWYRQDPGLGLRLIYFSYDVKMKEKGDIPEGYSVSREKKERFSLILESASTNQTSMYLCASSLTIAGGYEQYFGPGTRLTVT.

This clone has just one count. J is TRBJ1-2 and V is TRBV7-2; D perhaps matches TRBD1 (6 bases). Trimming stripped 5 bases from V and 8 bases from J, with 12 bases between. Germline CDR1 is SGHTA and CDR2 is FQGNSA. The CDR3 spans 12 residues. The CDR3 is CASSPYRDGYTF. CDR3 bases: TGTGCCAGCAGCCCATACAGGGACGGCTACACCTTC.

The chain employs TRBV4-2 and TRBJ2-7; 7 nucleotides agree with TRBD2. V lost 1 base and J lost 6; bases outside the gene matches: 12. Per germline, CDR1 LGHNA and CDR2 YNFKEQ. This CDR3 region has 16 residues. This chain's CDR3 is CASSQGSGGALSEQYF. In DNA form, the CDR3 reads TGTGCCAGCAGCCAAGGGTCGGGGGGAGCTCTATCCGAGCAGTACTTC.

The chain uses TRBV4-1 and TRBJ1-1; 9 bases map to TRBD1. The CDR3 is 16 residues long. Germline CDR1 reads MGHRA; CDR2 reads YSYEKL. V shed 2 bases, J shed 4 bases, and the junction held 8 bases outside the gene matches. CDR3: CASSQLTGGAGTEAFF. CDR3 coding DNA: TGCGCCAGCAGCCAACTTACAGGGGGCGCGGGCACTGAAGCTTTCTTT.

V gene TRBV5-4 combines with J gene TRBJ2-7; 11 bases align to TRBD1. From germline, CDR1 is SGHNT and CDR2 YYREEE (reference sequence). This CDR3 comprises 15 residues. The trim removed 4 bases at V and 2 bases at J, leaving 5 bases unmatched. As DNA, the CDR3 is TGTGCCAGCAGCCTGGGGACAGGGGGGACCTACGAGCAGTACTTC. This translates into CASSLGTGGTYEQYF.

In its sample, this clone was seen a few times. The chain recombines TRBV6-5 with TRBJ2-2; D is possibly TRBD2 (5 bases). Germline V gene sequence: CDR1 MNHEY, CDR2 SVGAGI. The CDR3 contains 14 residues. The V gene lost 6 bases and the J gene lost 0 bases, with 8 bases spanning the gap. The CDR3 DNA reads TGTGCCAGCAGACCGGGGACGAACACCGGGGAGCTGTTTTTT. It is translated as CASRPGTNTGELFF.

CDR3 sequence: CASSPLDYGYTF. The CDR3, as DNA: TGTGCCAGCAGTCCCCTCGACTATGGCTACACCTTC. The J gene is TRBJ1-2, the V gene TRBV11-1; no reliable D call. CDR3 size: 12 residues. Germline CDR1 reads SGHAT; CDR2 reads FQDESV (reference sequence). V lost 6 bases to trimming and J lost 3 bases, with 8 bases between them.

The CDR3 reads CASTRQGRNQPQHF. DNA for the CDR3: TGTGCCAGCACGAGACAGGGGCGCAATCAGCCCCAGCATTTT. The V and J genes are TRBV2 and TRBJ1-5, with 8 bases fitting TRBD1. Germline V gene lookup returns CDR1 SNHLY and CDR2 FYNNEI. The CDR3 covers 14 residues. Losses at the gene ends were 7 bases for V and 2 bases for J; bases not matched to a gene: 4. Together with reference TRBV2 and TRBJ1-5, the CDR3 gives the full variable domain: EPEVTQTPSHQVTQMGQEVILRCVPISNHLYFYWYRQILGQKVEFLVSFYNNEISEKSEIFDDQFSVERPDGSNFTLKIRSTKLEDSAMYFCASTRQGRNQPQHFGDGTRLSIL.

The count of this clone is one. The chain employs TRBV30 and TRBJ1-2; the D gene is possibly TRBD1 (5 bases). Germline V gene sequence: CDR1 GTSNPN, CDR2 SVGIG (reference sequence). The CDR3 has 14 amino acids. Trimming removed 3 bases at V and 4 bases at J, with 15 bases between. CDR3 amino acids: CAWRTDTTSYGYTF. DNA for the CDR3: TGTGCCTGGAGGACGGACACGACCTCCTATGGCTACACCTTC.

This clone was observed a few times. This chain uses TRBV6-6 with TRBJ2-2, with 9 bases that match TRBD1. CDR3 length: 15 amino acids. Germline CDR1 is MNHNY and CDR2 is SVGAGI (reference sequence). V was pared by 6 bases and J by 7 bases, with 9 bases of the junction left unmatched. CDR3 sequence: CASRRDRVPDGELFF. CDR3 sequence (DNA): TGTGCCAGCAGGCGGGACAGGGTACCCGACGGGGAGCTGTTTTTT.

This rearrangement joins TRBV28 to TRBJ1-5; 8 nucleotides align to TRBD1. The V gene end was trimmed by 4 bases and the J gene end by 13 bases; junction bases not matched to a gene: 12. Per the germline V gene, CDR1 is MDHEN and CDR2 is SYDVKM. This CDR3 contains 14 residues. The CDR3, as DNA: TGTGCCAGCAGTTCAGGGCAGGGGGCGGAAAGGCAGCATTTT. It is translated as CASSSGQGAERQHF.